This T cell receptor beta chain was identified in a study of T cell repertoires in cytomegalovirus infection. TCRdb ran MiXCR on the reads and lists one entry per CDR3 protein. The sample comprises fewer than 400,000 distinct CDR3 sequences, 18% of which are singletons, and under 9% rests with the top ten. The table lists this clonotype with many counts. Sequencing was performed on PBMCs. The receptor's source is a human donor in good health (CMV status not recorded). Some clones in this sample may be carry-over from other donors' samples.

The DNA of the CDR3 is TGCAGTGCTAGAGATCGGCTAAACACAGATACGCAGTATTTT. Protein: CSARDRLNTDTQYF. The V call is TRBV20-1, the J call TRBJ2-3, with unresolved D. The length of the CDR3 is 14 residues. CDR1 DFQATT and CDR2 SNEGSKA come from the germline V gene (reference sequence). V was shortened by 0 bases and J by 2 bases, with 9 bases between the two germline ends.